One sample yielded the 25 T cell receptor beta chains listed below, sequenced in a study of radiotherapy plus CTLA-4 blockade in lung cancer. Some clones are missing from TCRdb's copy, which holds only in-frame ones; the method was immunoSEQ multiplex PCR. The sample consists of 65,000 to 85,000 clones, less than 85% of them appearing once. The sample was peripheral blood, taken from a patient treated with radiotherapy plus ipilimumab. These receptors came from a human donor with non-small cell lung cancer whose response to radiotherapy plus ipilimumab could not be evaluated. Some clones in this sample may be carry-over from other donors' samples.

V is TRBV28 and J is TRBJ2-5; 9 positions match TRBD1. CDR1 MDHEN and CDR2 SYDVKM come from the germline V gene. Germline trimming cut 7 bases from V and 1 base from J; bases unmatched to any gene: 7. This CDR3 has 15 amino acids. The CDR3 bases are TGTGCCAGCACCCCGGGACAGGGAGGCCAAGAGACCCAGTACTTC. Translating it yields CASTPGQGGQETQYF. The full variable domain, rest sourced from reference TRBV28 and TRBJ2-5, is DVKVTQSSRYLVKRTGEKVFLECVQDMDHENMFWYRQDPGLGLRLIYFSYDVKMKEKGDIPEGYSVSREKKERFSLILESASTNQTSMYLCASTPGQGGQETQYFGPGTRLLVL.

This chain joins TRBV2 and TRBJ1-3; a possible D gene is TRBD1 (5 bases). The V gene lost 6 bases and the J gene lost 0 bases, with 12 bases spanning the gap. CDR3 size: 15 residues. From germline, CDR1 is SNHLY and CDR2 FYNNEI. CDR3 bases: TGTGCCAGCAGGCGACAGAAAAGCTCTGGAAACACCATATATTTT. It specifies CASRRQKSSGNTIYF.

The rearrangement uses TRBV9 and TRBJ1-3; 11 positions agree with TRBD1. The CDR3 has 18 amino acids. Unmatched junction bases numbered 5, after V lost 0 bases and J lost 0 bases. Per germline, CDR1 SGDLS and CDR2 YYNGEE. The CDR3 region is CASSVAGQGASSGNTIYF. CDR3 nucleotide sequence: TGTGCCAGCAGCGTAGCTGGACAGGGGGCATCCTCTGGAAACACCATATATTTT.

The V and J genes are TRBV7-9 and TRBJ1-6; D is perhaps TRBD1 (6 bases). Germline V gives CDR1 SEHNR, CDR2 FQNEAQ (reference sequence). The CDR3 sequence is 15 residues long. V was clipped by 3 bases and J by 8 bases, with 14 bases between them. CDR3 DNA sequence: TGTGCCAGCAGCTTGGGGGCAGGGGAGCATTCACCCCTCCACTTT. This encodes CASSLGAGEHSPLHF. Using reference TRBV7-9 and TRBJ1-6 for the parts outside the CDR3, the full variable domain is DTGVSQNPRHKITKRGQNVTFRCDPISEHNRLYWYRQTLGQGPEFLTYFQNEAQLEKSRLLSDRFSAERPKGSFSTLEIQRTEQGDSAMYLCASSLGAGEHSPLHFGNGTRLTVT.

This chain joins TRBV2 and TRBJ2-3; a weak D match, TRBD2 (5 bases). Trimming removed 6 bases from V and 5 bases from J, with 9 bases in between. CDR3 length equals 12 residues. Per germline, CDR1 SNHLY and CDR2 FYNNEI. The chain's CDR3 is CASRPEGDTQYF. The CDR3 DNA sequence: TGTGCCAGCAGACCCGAGGGAGATACGCAGTATTTT. Full variable domain (outside the CDR3, taken from reference TRBV2 and TRBJ2-3): EPEVTQTPSHQVTQMGQEVILRCVPISNHLYFYWYRQILGQKVEFLVSFYNNEISEKSEIFDDQFSVERPDGSNFTLKIRSTKLEDSAMYFCASRPEGDTQYFGPGTRLTVL.

CDR3 in amino acids: CASSFRQGGSTDTQYF. CDR3 bases: TGTGCCAGCAGCTTTCGACAGGGTGGGAGCACAGATACGCAGTATTTT. V usage is TRBV7-2 and J usage is TRBJ2-3; 7 bases agree with TRBD1. The V and J ends lost 3 bases and 0 bases, in that order; junction bases with no gene match: 6. This CDR3 comprises 16 residues. The V gene's germline CDR1 is SGHTA and CDR2 FQGNSA. The whole variable domain, filled in from reference TRBV7-2 and TRBJ2-3, reads GAGVSQSPSNKVTEKGKDVELRCDPISGHTALYWYRQSLGQGLEFLIYFQGNSAPDKSGLPSDRFSAERTGGSVSTLTIQRTQQEDSAVYLCASSFRQGGSTDTQYFGPGTRLTVL.

The rearrangement links TRBV7-9 to TRBJ1-6, with TRBD1 matching 8 bases. The CDR3 sequence is 13 residues long. V lost 3 bases and J lost 8; bases outside the gene matches: 0. Germline CDR1 SEHNR, CDR2 FQNEAQ (reference sequence). This CDR3 is CASSLTGDSPLHF. The CDR3 DNA sequence: TGTGCCAGCAGCTTGACAGGGGATTCACCCCTCCACTTT.

The genes are TRBV7-2 and TRBJ2-5, with no clear D. Trimming cost V 1 base and J 3 bases, with 9 bases left between them. CDR1 and CDR2 from the germline V gene are SGHTA and FQGNSA. The CDR3 spans 14 residues. CDR3 in amino acids: CASSLEMAEETQYF. For the CDR3, the DNA is TGTGCCAGCAGCTTAGAAATGGCGGAAGAGACCCAGTACTTC.

The CDR3 loop is CASSPGGASGYEQYF. The CDR3 DNA sequence: TGCGCCAGCAGCCCCGGCGGGGCGTCCGGCTACGAGCAGTACTTC. The chain is built from TRBV5-1 and TRBJ2-7, with D perhaps matching TRBD2 (6 bases). The V gene's germline CDR1 is SGHRS and CDR2 YFSETQ. The CDR3 consists of 15 residues. Trimming cost V 4 bases and J 3 bases, with 17 bases left between them.

The chain uses TRBV28 and TRBJ1-2; 7 positions agree with TRBD1. This CDR3 has 14 residues. With 8 bases clipped from V and 8 bases from J, the junction kept 14 bases outside the gene matches. Germline CDR1 and CDR2: MDHEN and SYDVKM. The CDR3: CASRPTTGVGGYTF. CDR3 DNA: TGTGCCAGCCGCCCTACCACAGGGGTTGGCGGCTACACCTTC.

This clone was picked up many times. The rearrangement links TRBV2 to TRBJ1-5; TRBD1 aligns across 8 bases. The CDR3 totals 14 residues. CDR1 and CDR2 (germline): SNHLY, FYNNEI. V shed 3 bases and J 4 bases; nucleotides not matched to a gene: 2. CDR3 loop: CASSDGTGNQPQHF. In nucleotides, the CDR3 is TGTGCCAGCAGTGACGGGACAGGAAATCAGCCCCAGCATTTT.

The V and J genes are TRBV2 and TRBJ1-3; weak D call: TRBD1 (6 bases). Germline values: CDR1 SNHLY, CDR2 FYNNEI. Deletions cut 6 bases from V and 0 bases from J, with 9 bases between. The CDR3 is made up of 14 amino acids. The CDR3 sequence: CASRGGPSGNTIYF. CDR3 nucleotides: TGTGCCAGCAGGGGGGGGCCCTCTGGAAACACCATATATTTT. The complete variable domain, with remaining parts taken from reference TRBV2 and TRBJ1-3, reads EPEVTQTPSHQVTQMGQEVILRCVPISNHLYFYWYRQILGQKVEFLVSFYNNEISEKSEIFDDQFSVERPDGSNFTLKIRSTKLEDSAMYFCASRGGPSGNTIYFGEGSWLTVV.

The chain is built from TRBV4-1 and TRBJ2-7, with TRBD2 identical over 7 bases. This CDR3 spans 15 amino acids. CDR1 and CDR2 (germline): MGHRA, YSYEKL. V was pared by 0 bases and J by 4 bases, with 6 bases of the junction left unmatched. CDR3 DNA sequence: TGCGCCAGCAGCCAAGAGGCTAGCGGACTTTACGAGCAGTACTTC. This codes for CASSQEASGLYEQYF.

The gene calls are TRBV28 and TRBJ2-1, with 10 bases that match TRBD2. V gave up 3 bases and J gave up 10 bases; unmatched junction bases: 3. CDR1 and CDR2 from the germline V gene are MDHEN and SYDVKM. The CDR3 loop spans 13 amino acids. CDR3 protein: CASSFVAGGEQFF. DNA of the CDR3: TGTGCCAGCAGTTTTGTAGCGGGGGGCGAGCAGTTCTTC. The full variable domain, its missing parts supplied by reference TRBV28 and TRBJ2-1, is DVKVTQSSRYLVKRTGEKVFLECVQDMDHENMFWYRQDPGLGLRLIYFSYDVKMKEKGDIPEGYSVSREKKERFSLILESASTNQTSMYLCASSFVAGGEQFFGPGTRLTVL.

The chain carries TRBV6-4 and TRBJ1-1; 7 nucleotides line up with TRBD1. This CDR3 comprises 13 residues. Germline V gene sequence: CDR1 MRHNA, CDR2 SNTAGT. Trimming took 5 bases from V and 4 from J; bases not matched to a gene: 4. The CDR3 DNA sequence: TGTGCCAGCAGTCAGCAGGGGGGCACTGAAGCTTTCTTT. This gives the protein CASSQQGGTEAFF.

The chain links TRBV19 to TRBJ1-5; D gene ambiguous. V gave up 5 bases and J gave up 1 base, with 12 bases separating them. Looked up from germline, CDR1 is LNHDA and CDR2 is SQIVND (reference sequence). The CDR3 runs 15 residues. CDR3 sequence: CASSPPGRSNQPQHF. The DNA for the CDR3 is TGTGCCAGTAGTCCCCCGGGAAGGAGCAATCAGCCCCAGCATTTT.

This clone was seen a single time. CDR3 in DNA: TGTGCCAGCAGTTCGACAGTGAACTATGGCTACACCTTC. As protein: CASSSTVNYGYTF. This chain links TRBV6-5 with TRBJ1-2, with a weak D call TRBD1 (5 bases). The CDR3 extends over 13 amino acids. Trimming removed 4 bases from V and 2 bases from J, with 8 bases in between. Germline V lookup: CDR1 MNHEY, CDR2 SVGAGI.

This clone has a single count. The chain carries TRBV5-1 and TRBJ2-1; D not certain. Germline V CDR1 and CDR2: SGHRS, YFSETQ. The CDR3 runs 13 residues. Trimming pared 0 bases from V and 1 base from J, leaving 2 bases between. CDR3: CASSLASYNEQFF. The CDR3 DNA follows: TGCGCCAGCAGCTTGGCTTCCTACAATGAGCAGTTCTTC.

The chain employs TRBV4-3 and TRBJ2-7, with 7 positions matching TRBD2. The CDR3 covers 18 residues. Germline V lookup: CDR1 LGHNA, CDR2 YSLEER. Trimming removed 0 bases from V and 2 bases from J; junction bases left unmatched: 13. The CDR3 DNA follows: TGCGCCAGCAGCCAAGACCTACCGGCACTAGCGTTAACCTACGAGCAGTACTTC. It is translated as CASSQDLPALALTYEQYF.

The V call is TRBV6-5, the J call TRBJ2-5; possible D gene TRBD1, 6 bases. The J call may not be correct, given that the DNA end is closer to TRBJ2-7. Germline loops: CDR1 MNHEY, CDR2 SVGAGI. The CDR3 is 15 residues long. CDR3 in DNA: TGTGCCAGCAGTAACAGGGTGGGGAATTCCTACGAGCAGTACTTC. Residues: CASSNRVGNSYEQYF.

J is TRBJ1-5 and V is TRBV28; D is unclear. The germline CDR1 and CDR2 sequences are MDHEN and SYDVKM. CDR3 length equals 15 residues. V gave up 7 bases and J gave up 6 bases, with 19 bases separating them. CDR3 DNA: TGTGCCAGCACCCCGCTGGTTGATGGCGGTCAGCCCCAGCATTTT. As protein: CASTPLVDGGQPQHF.

This clone has only one observation. The V and J genes are TRBV29-1 and TRBJ1-1; 9 nucleotides line up with TRBD1. Germline V lookup: CDR1 SQVTM, CDR2 ANQGSEA. J gave up 4 bases and V 7 bases, and 10 bases lay outside the gene matches. This CDR3 contains 14 residues. The CDR3 nucleotides read TGCAGCGGGGGGACAGGGAGACTGGGCACTGAAGCTTTCTTT. This codes for CSGGTGRLGTEAFF.

This sequence joins TRBV10-3 and TRBJ1-2; TRBD1 might be the D (5 bases). This CDR3 comprises 13 residues. The V end lost 3 bases, the J end lost 8 bases, and 13 bases lay between the germline ends. Per the germline V gene, CDR1 is ENHRY and CDR2 is SYGVKD. CDR3 loop: CAISESREEGYTF. The CDR3 coding sequence is TGTGCCATCAGTGAAAGCAGGGAAGAGGGCTACACCTTC.

The J gene is TRBJ2-5, the V gene TRBV2; 10 positions agree with TRBD1. Germline values: CDR1 SNHLY, CDR2 FYNNEI. The CDR3 is made up of 15 amino acids. V gave up 4 bases and J gave up 7 bases; unmatched junction bases: 9. This CDR3 is CASSARQGALGTQYF. CDR3 DNA: TGTGCCAGCAGTGCACGACAGGGGGCGCTAGGGACCCAGTACTTC.

The chain links TRBV19 to TRBJ1-6, with D unresolved. There are 15 residues in the CDR3. V was shortened by 1 base and J by 5 bases, with 9 bases between the two germline ends. Per the germline V gene, CDR1 is LNHDA and CDR2 is SQIVND (reference sequence). The DNA of the CDR3 is TGTGCCAGTAGTATAGGTGCAGGAAATAATTCACCCCTCCACTTT. Encoded protein: CASSIGAGNNSPLHF.